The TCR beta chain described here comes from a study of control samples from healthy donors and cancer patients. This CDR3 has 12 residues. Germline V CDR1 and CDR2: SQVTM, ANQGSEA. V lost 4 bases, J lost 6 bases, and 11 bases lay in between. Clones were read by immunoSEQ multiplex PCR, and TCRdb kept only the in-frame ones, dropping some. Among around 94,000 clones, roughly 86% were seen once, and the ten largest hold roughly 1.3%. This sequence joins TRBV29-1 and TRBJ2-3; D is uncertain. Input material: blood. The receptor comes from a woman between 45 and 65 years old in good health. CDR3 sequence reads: CSVAAIGDTQYF. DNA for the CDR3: TGCAGCGTTGCGGCGATCGGGGATACGCAGTATTTT.